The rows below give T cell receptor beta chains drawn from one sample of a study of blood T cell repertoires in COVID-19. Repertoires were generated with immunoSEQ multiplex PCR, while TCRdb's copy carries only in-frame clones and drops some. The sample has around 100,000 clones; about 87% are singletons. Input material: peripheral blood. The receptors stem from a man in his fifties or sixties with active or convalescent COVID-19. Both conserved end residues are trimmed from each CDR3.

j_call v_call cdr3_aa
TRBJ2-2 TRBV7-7 ASSLTSGANTGELF
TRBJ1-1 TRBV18 ASSPGGEAF
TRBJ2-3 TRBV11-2 ASSSLAGVTDTQY
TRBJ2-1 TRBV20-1 SASPAYNEQF
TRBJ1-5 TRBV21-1 ASRKHREGNQPQH
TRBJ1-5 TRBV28 ASRWDRGVYQPQH
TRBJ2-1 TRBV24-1 ATSPGAYNEQF
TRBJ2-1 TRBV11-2 ASSIRSEQF
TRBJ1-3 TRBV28 ASSFYGSGNTIY
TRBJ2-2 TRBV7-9 ASFLGGGNTGELF
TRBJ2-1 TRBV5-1 ASSSDGSSYNEQF
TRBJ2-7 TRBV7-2 ASSLVDAGLGYEQY
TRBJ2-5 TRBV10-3 AISSGLAGAQETQY
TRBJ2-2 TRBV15 ATSPAAIPGELF
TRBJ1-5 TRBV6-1 ASSENPISLYSNQPQH
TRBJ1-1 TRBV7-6 ASSLRGTGGGNTEAF